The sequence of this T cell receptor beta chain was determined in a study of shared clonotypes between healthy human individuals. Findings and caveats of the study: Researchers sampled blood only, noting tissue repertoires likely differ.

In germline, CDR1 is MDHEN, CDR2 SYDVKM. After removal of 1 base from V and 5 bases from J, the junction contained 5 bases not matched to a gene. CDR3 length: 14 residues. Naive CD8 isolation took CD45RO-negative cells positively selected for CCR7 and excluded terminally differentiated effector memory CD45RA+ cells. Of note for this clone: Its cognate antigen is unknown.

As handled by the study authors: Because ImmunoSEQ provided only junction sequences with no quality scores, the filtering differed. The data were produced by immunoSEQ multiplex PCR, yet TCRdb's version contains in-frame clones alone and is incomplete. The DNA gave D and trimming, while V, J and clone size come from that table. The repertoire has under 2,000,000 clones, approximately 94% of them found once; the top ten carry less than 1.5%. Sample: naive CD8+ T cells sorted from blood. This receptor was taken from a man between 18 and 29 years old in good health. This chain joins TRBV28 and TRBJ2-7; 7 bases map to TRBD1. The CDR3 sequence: CASSLFLDRDEQYF. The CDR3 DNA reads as TGTGCCAGCAGTTTATTCCTCGACAGGGACGAGCAGTACTTC.